Described below is a single T cell receptor beta chain sequence and its context. V gave up 5 bases and J gave up 9 bases; unmatched junction bases: 13. The germline V gene has CDR1 SGHTA and CDR2 FQGTGA. This CDR3 has 15 amino acids. Per the original data handling: Estimated nucleated cell counts came from reference gene primer amplification. Sequencing used immunoSEQ multiplex PCR; TCRdb keeps in-frame clones, though not all of them. The DNA gave D and trimming, while V, J and clone size come from that table. The sample holds roughly 200,000 clones, roughly 80% seen once. The entry originates in a study of blood T cell repertoires in COVID-19. Study as a whole: T cells, B-cell-depleted T cells, or PBMCs provided the cDNA or gDNA that served as material.

The specimen was peripheral blood. The V gene is TRBV7-3, the J gene TRBJ2-1, with TRBD2 matching 7 bases. This receptor was taken from a man aged 50-59 years who had recovered from COVID-19. In DNA, the CDR3 is TGTGCCAGCAGCCAGGCGGATAGCGGGTTTGGTGAGCAGTTCTTC. Encoded protein: CASSQADSGFGEQFF. Combining the CDR3 with reference TRBV7-3 and TRBJ2-1 gives the whole variable domain GAGVSQTPSNKVTEKGKYVELRCDPISGHTALYWYRQSLGQGPEFLIYFQGTGAADDSGLPNDRFFAVRPEGSVSTLKIQRTERGDSAVYLCASSQADSGFGEQFFGPGTRLTVL.